This T cell receptor (beta chain) was recovered during a study of PD-1 blockade in classical Hodgkin lymphoma. The overall study: Nivolumab was administered to patients intravenously at 3 mg/kg every 2 weeks.

Sequenced by immunoSEQ multiplex PCR; TCRdb stores in-frame clones only, minus some. The sample has 2,500 to 3,000 clones; 70% to 75% are singletons. Overall study findings and caveats: Lower baseline TCR diversity was reported for newly diagnosed patients than for healthy donors.

The germline gives CDR1 PRHDT, CDR2 FYEKMQ (reference sequence). Trimming cost V 0 bases and J 3 bases, with 11 bases left between them. CDR3 length equals 15 residues. All the patients suffered relapse after autologous stem cell transplantation, and brentuximab vedotin exposure differed. It was by magnetic negative selection that CD8+ T cells were isolated from thawed PBMCs. As to this clone: Its antigen is not identified.

The material sequenced was CD8+ T cells from blood, taken at baseline. The chain employs TRBV13 and TRBJ1-1; unclear D gene. The TCR sequence derives from a human donor with classical Hodgkin lymphoma. The CDR3 loop is CASSLGSGSYTEAFF. CDR3 nucleotide sequence: TGTGCCAGCAGCTTAGGTTCCGGGTCTTACACTGAAGCTTTCTTT.